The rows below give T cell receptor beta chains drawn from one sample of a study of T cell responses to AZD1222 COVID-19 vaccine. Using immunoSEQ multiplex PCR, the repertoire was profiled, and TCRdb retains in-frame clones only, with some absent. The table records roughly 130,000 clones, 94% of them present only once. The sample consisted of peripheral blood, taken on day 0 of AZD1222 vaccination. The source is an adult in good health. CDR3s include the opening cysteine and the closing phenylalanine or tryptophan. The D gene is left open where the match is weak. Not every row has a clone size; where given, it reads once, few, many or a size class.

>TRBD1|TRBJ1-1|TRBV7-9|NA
TGTGCCGGAAAGAGGGACAGGCTGAACACTGAAGCTTTCTTT
CAGKRDRLNTEAFF
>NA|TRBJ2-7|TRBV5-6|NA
TGTGCCAGCAGAGACAGGTCCTACGAGCAGTACTTC
CASRDRSYEQYF
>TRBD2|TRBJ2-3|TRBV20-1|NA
TGCAGTGCTAGTCCAGGACTAGCGGGAGTTGGCGGTACGCAGTATTTT
CSASPGLAGVGGTQYF
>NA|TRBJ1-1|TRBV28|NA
TGTGCCAGCAGTCCTTCACAGGGAAGGGCTTTCTTT
CASSPSQGRAFF
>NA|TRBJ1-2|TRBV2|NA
TGTGCCAGCAGTGTTTCTGGACCGTACTATGGCTACACCTTC
CASSVSGPYYGYTF
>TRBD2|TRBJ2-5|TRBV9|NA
TGTGCCAGCAGCGTGGGTGTCGGCGGGAGCGGTCAAGAGACCCAGTACTTC
CASSVGVGGSGQETQYF
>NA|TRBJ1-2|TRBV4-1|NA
TGCGCCAGCAGCCAAGTAGGGGACTATGGCTACACCTTC
CASSQVGDYGYTF
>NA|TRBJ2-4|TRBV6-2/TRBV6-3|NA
TGTGCCAGCAGTTACTCGGGTAACATTCAGTACTTC
CASSYSGNIQYF
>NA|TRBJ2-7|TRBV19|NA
TGTGCCAGTAGCGGAGTGGGGGGCCGACCCTACGAGCAGTACTTC
CASSGVGGRPYEQYF
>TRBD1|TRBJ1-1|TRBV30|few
TGTGCCTGGAGCCTAACAGGGGCGAACACTGAAGCTTTCTTT
CAWSLTGANTEAFF
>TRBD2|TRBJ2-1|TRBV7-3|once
TGTGCCAGCAGCTTAAAAGGGCCTAGCGGGAGTTACAATGAGCAGTTCTTC
CASSLKGPSGSYNEQFF
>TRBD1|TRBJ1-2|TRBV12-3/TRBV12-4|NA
TGTGCCAGCAGTTTGGGACAGGGCGGCTACACCTTC
CASSLGQGGYTF